Shown below are 31 T cell receptor beta chains from a single sample sequenced in a study of T cells in Graves' hyperthyroidism and ophthalmopathy (dated by TCRdb to the late 2010s). Library preparation was by multiplex PCR. Sequencing instrument: Illumina HiSeq 2000. TCR beta CDR3 regions were amplified from RNA transcripts. For the first round of RT-PCR on the TCR CDR3, the HTBI primer set was used together with the Qiagen OneStep RT-PCR kit. Using fastp at Q25 and MiXCR, TCRdb reprocessed the public reads and kept productive beta chains. Rows are combined by CDR3 protein, so each entry shows the most common genes and DNA. A total of about 400,000 distinct CDR3 sequences appear in this sample, around 16% of them only once. Almost 8% of the sample rests with the top ten. The material sequenced was blood. Every receptor here comes from a woman under 30 with Graves' hyperthyroidism.

V is TRBV12-3 or TRBV12-4 and J is TRBJ2-7; the D gene is possibly TRBD2 (6 bases). Deletions cut 8 bases from V and 3 bases from J, with 17 bases between. The CDR3 is 14 amino acids. DNA of the CDR3: TGTGCCAGCGCGGCGGGGATCGGACGCTACGAGCAGTACTTC. As protein: CASAAGIGRYEQYF.

This clonotype was picked up a small number of times. V gene TRBV29-1 combines with J gene TRBJ2-5; 11 nucleotides agree with TRBD1. Germline trimming cut 6 bases from V and 4 bases from J; bases unmatched to any gene: 1. This CDR3 comprises 12 residues. Germline V gives CDR1 SQVTM, CDR2 ANQGSEA. As DNA, the CDR3 is TGCAGCGTGGACAGGGGGCTAGAGACCCAGTACTTC. It codes for CSVDRGLETQYF.

This clonotype was detected many times. The chain couples TRBV11-2 to TRBJ2-2, with 11 nucleotides matching TRBD2. This CDR3 comprises 15 residues. Germline V lookup: CDR1 SGHAT, CDR2 FQNNGV. V lost 5 bases and J lost 6; bases outside the gene matches: 5. As DNA, the CDR3 is TGTGCCAGCAGCCATGTAGCGGGAGGGCCCGGGGAGCTGTTTTTT. Amino acids: CASSHVAGGPGELFF.

The gene calls are TRBV14 and TRBJ2-3; TRBD2 might be the D (6 bases). The CDR3 is made up of 19 amino acids. Germline values: CDR1 SGHDN, CDR2 FVKESK. V was shortened by 0 bases and J by 0 bases, with 19 bases between the two germline ends. CDR3 sequence (DNA): TGTGCCAGCAGCCAAGATCCCCCTTTGGGTAGCGGAAGCACAGATACGCAGTATTTT. Translating it yields CASSQDPPLGSGSTDTQYF.

This clonotype was counted ten times or more. The CDR3 sequence: CARINKGGVEGYTF. CDR3 coding DNA: TGTGCCAGGATTAACAAGGGGGGAGTTGAGGGCTACACCTTC. The rearrangement uses TRBV2 and TRBJ1-2; a possible D gene is TRBD1 (6 bases). Trimming removed 9 bases from V and 8 bases from J, with 22 bases in between. There are 14 residues in the CDR3. Germline lookup yields CDR1 SNHLY and CDR2 FYNNEI.

This clonotype was observed at least ten times. The rearrangement links TRBV3-1 to TRBJ2-3; D is unresolved. Looked up from germline, CDR1 is LGHDT and CDR2 is YNNKEL (reference sequence). The ends were cut back, 2 bases at V and 3 bases at J, with 12 bases in the middle. The CDR3 consists of 15 residues. The CDR3 DNA reads as TGTGCCAGCAGCCAACATTCCCGTATGACAGATACGCAGTATTTT. Translated, it gives CASSQHSRMTDTQYF.

The genes are TRBV24-1 and TRBJ2-5; 14 bases map to TRBD2. V shed 2 bases, J shed 4 bases, and the junction held 2 bases outside the gene matches. CDR1 KGHDR and CDR2 SFDVKD come from the germline V gene. This CDR3 contains 16 residues. The CDR3 spells CATSDSGLAGVETQYF. CDR3 in DNA: TGTGCCACCAGTGATTCGGGACTAGCGGGAGTAGAGACCCAGTACTTC.

This clonotype has ten or more counts. The CDR3 reads CASKGDTDTQYF. CDR3 bases: TGTGCCAGCAAGGGGGACACAGATACGCAGTATTTT. The chain employs TRBV12-3 or TRBV12-4 and TRBJ2-3; weak D call: TRBD1 (6 bases). Trimming stripped 7 bases from V and 2 bases from J, with 7 bases between. This CDR3 is 12 amino acids long.

The table lists this clonotype with many counts. The rearrangement joins TRBV18 to TRBJ1-5; D possibly corresponds to TRBD1 (5 bases). V was clipped by 8 bases and J by 5 bases, with 10 bases between them. Germline V gives CDR1 KGHSH, CDR2 LQKENI. CDR3 length: 12 amino acids. CDR3 residues: CASPRDDQPQHF. CDR3 coding DNA: TGTGCCAGCCCTAGGGACGATCAGCCCCAGCATTTT.

Ten or more counts support this clonotype. The rearrangement joins TRBV6-5 to TRBJ1-1; the match to TRBD1 covers 10 bases. The junction had 12 bases not matched to a gene; V was cut back by 4 bases and J by 10 bases. The CDR3 consists of 15 residues. CDR1 is MNHEY and CDR2 is SVGAGI in the germline V gene. The CDR3 reads CASSFTGTGADVAFF. The CDR3, as DNA: TGTGCCAGCAGTTTCACCGGGACAGGGGCGGATGTAGCTTTCTTT.

This chain uses TRBV27 with TRBJ2-7; D is perhaps TRBD1 (6 bases). Trimming removed 5 bases from V and 0 bases from J, with 14 bases in between. The CDR3 sequence is 15 residues long. Germline V gene sequence: CDR1 MNHEY, CDR2 SMNVEV (reference sequence). The CDR3 DNA reads as TGTGCCAGCAGTCCAGCCGACAGGAGCTCCTACGAGCAGTACTTC. This gives the protein CASSPADRSSYEQYF.

V and J are TRBV6-1 and TRBJ2-4, with 7 positions matching TRBD2. Trimming cost V 8 bases and J 8 bases; bases outside gene matches: 12. CDR1 is MNHNS, CDR2 SASEGT, per germline. The CDR3 is 14 residues long. The CDR3 region has the DNA TGTGCCAGCTTAAGCGGGGAAAGAGGGTACATTCAGTACTTC. Its translation: CASLSGERGYIQYF.

This clonotype was counted many times. The V gene is TRBV3-1, the J gene TRBJ2-5; D unresolved. The CDR3 has 15 residues. V was pared by 4 bases and J by 1 base, with 13 bases between. Germline V gene sequence: CDR1 LGHDT, CDR2 YNNKEL (reference sequence). CDR3 bases: TGTGCCAGCAGCCTATACCGATACGCCCAAGAGACCCAGTACTTC. Encoded protein: CASSLYRYAQETQYF.

The chain joins TRBV19 to TRBJ1-2; 9 nucleotides agree with TRBD1. CDR3 length: 13 amino acids. Germline-derived CDR1 and CDR2 are LNHDA and SQIVND (reference sequence). Germline trimming cut 9 bases from V and 5 bases from J; bases unmatched to any gene: 7. CDR3 sequence: CASWDREWYGYTF. CDR3 nucleotides: TGTGCCAGCTGGGACAGGGAATGGTATGGCTACACCTTC.

Ten or more counts support this clonotype. V is TRBV18 and J is TRBJ1-5; tentatively, D is TRBD1 (5 bases). Trimming removed 3 bases at V and 3 bases at J, with 12 bases between. Germline V gene data show CDR1 as KGHSH and CDR2 as LQKENI. The CDR3 is made up of 15 amino acids. The CDR3 protein is CASSPTGGNNQPQHF. Written as DNA, the CDR3 is TGTGCCAGCTCACCTACGGGGGGTAACAATCAGCCCCAGCATTTT. The full variable domain, rest sourced from reference TRBV18 and TRBJ1-5, is NAGVMQNPRHLVRRRGQEARLRCSPMKGHSHVYWYRQLPEEGLKFMVYLQKENIIDESGMPKERFSAEFPKEGPSILRIQQVVRGDSAAYFCASSPTGGNNQPQHFGDGTRLSIL.

V and J are TRBV30 and TRBJ1-2, with 9 bases identical to TRBD1. CDR3 size: 14 residues. The V gene end was trimmed by 6 bases and the J gene end by 8 bases; junction bases not matched to a gene: 13. The germline V gene has CDR1 GTSNPN and CDR2 SVGIG (reference sequence). This chain's CDR3 is CACRITGGAKGYTF. The CDR3 DNA reads as TGTGCCTGCAGGATTACAGGGGGCGCCAAGGGCTACACCTTC.

This clonotype was detected once. This rearrangement joins TRBV11-2 to TRBJ2-1; 7 nucleotides agree with TRBD2. Germline CDR1 reads SGHAT; CDR2 reads FQNNGV. V was pared by 3 bases and J by 5 bases, with 13 bases of the junction left unmatched. This CDR3 has 17 amino acids. As DNA, the CDR3 is TGTGCCAGCAGCTTCGGGGGGAGCCAAACCCGGGACAATGAGCAGTTCTTC. It translates to CASSFGGSQTRDNEQFF.

Many counts were recorded for this clonotype. The chain uses TRBV29-1 and TRBJ1-2, with D hard to call. CDR3 length: 11 residues. Deletions cut 3 bases from V and 1 base from J, with 3 bases between. CDR1 and CDR2 (germline): SQVTM, ANQGSEA. CDR3 in DNA: TGCAGCGTTGATCATAACTATGGCTACACCTTC. Its translation: CSVDHNYGYTF. Full variable domain (remainder filled in from reference TRBV29-1 and TRBJ1-2): SAVISQKPSRDICQRGTSLTIQCQVDSQVTMMFWYRQQPGQSLTLIATANQGSEATYESGFVIDKFPISRPNLTFSTLTVSNMSPEDSSIYLCSVDHNYGYTFGSGTRLTVV.

The chain links TRBV11-2 to TRBJ2-1, with TRBD1 matching over 8 bases. Per germline, CDR1 SGHAT and CDR2 FQNNGV. Trimming cost V 5 bases and J 3 bases; bases outside gene matches: 9. This CDR3 has 16 residues. The CDR3 spells CASSPPRTGNYNEQFF. In nucleotides, the CDR3 is TGTGCCAGCAGCCCCCCCCGGACAGGGAACTACAATGAGCAGTTCTTC. The full variable domain, its missing parts supplied by reference TRBV11-2 and TRBJ2-1, is EAGVAQSPRYKIIEKRQSVAFWCNPISGHATLYWYQQILGQGPKLLIQFQNNGVVDDSQLPKDRFSAERLKGVDSTLKIQPAKLEDSAVYLCASSPPRTGNYNEQFFGPGTRLTVL.

The chain uses TRBV4-1 and TRBJ2-3; maybe TRBD1 (5 bases). Trimming left V 4 bases short and J 1 base short, with 15 bases between. There are 16 residues in the CDR3. Germline V gene sequence: CDR1 MGHRA, CDR2 YSYEKL. The CDR3 loop is CASSPGDGRGTDTQYF. The CDR3 nucleotides read TGCGCCAGCAGCCCAGGAGATGGCAGGGGCACAGATACGCAGTATTTT.

This clonotype was detected many times. The chain uses TRBV2 and TRBJ1-1; TRBD1 might be the D (6 bases). The length of the CDR3 is 14 residues. V gave up 4 bases and J gave up 4 bases, with 13 bases separating them. Germline CDR1 and CDR2: SNHLY and FYNNEI. The CDR3 bases are TGTGCCAGCAGTGCCCTACAGGGCGGCACTGAAGCTTTCTTT. Protein sequence: CASSALQGGTEAFF.

This clonotype was observed at least ten times. The chain has TRBV7-9 and TRBJ2-3, with TRBD1 as a possible D gene (5 bases). Trimming stripped 2 bases from V and 6 bases from J, with 12 bases between. Germline V gives CDR1 SEHNR, CDR2 FQNEAQ (reference sequence). The CDR3 contains 14 residues. This CDR3 is CASSLKGPGDTQYF. In nucleotides, the CDR3 is TGTGCCAGCAGCTTAAAGGGGCCCGGGGATACGCAGTATTTT. Combining the CDR3 with reference TRBV7-9 and TRBJ2-3 gives the whole variable domain DTGVSQNPRHKITKRGQNVTFRCDPISEHNRLYWYRQTLGQGPEFLTYFQNEAQLEKSRLLSDRFSAERPKGSFSTLEIQRTEQGDSAMYLCASSLKGPGDTQYFGPGTRLTVL.

This clonotype was counted at least ten times. The rearrangement joins TRBV7-6 to TRBJ2-7; D unresolved. Germline loops: CDR1 SGHVS, CDR2 FNYEAQ. The CDR3 extends over 13 amino acids. Deletions cut 4 bases from V and 1 base from J, with 8 bases between. The DNA for the CDR3 is TGTGCCAGCAGCTCCCCTTCGTCCTACGAGCAGTACTTC. Protein product: CASSSPSSYEQYF.

The chain recombines TRBV30 with TRBJ2-1; TRBD2 aligns across 13 bases. V was clipped by 4 bases and J by 9 bases; unmatched bases: 9. The length of the CDR3 is 15 residues. Germline V gene lookup returns CDR1 GTSNPN and CDR2 SVGIG (reference sequence). CDR3 nucleotides: TGTGCCTGGACGCCTTCGGGACTAGCGGGATTTGAGCAGTTCTTC. Encoded protein: CAWTPSGLAGFEQFF.

At least ten counts were recorded for this clonotype. A junction boundary mismatches the germline segment, possibly from a read error. This chain connects TRBV6-1 to TRBJ2-1; TRBD1 matches at 11 bases. CDR1 is MNHNS, CDR2 SASEGT, per germline. The length of the CDR3 is 15 residues. The CDR3: CASREGQGAINEQFF. Written as DNA, the CDR3 is TGTGCCAGCAGAGAAGGACAGGGGGCCATCAATGAGCAGTTCTTC.

This clonotype showed up just a few times. This chain links TRBV7-2 with TRBJ2-2; 11 positions match TRBD2. J gave up 6 bases and V 1 base, and 7 bases lay outside the gene matches. Per the germline V gene, CDR1 is SGHTA and CDR2 is FQGNSA. The CDR3 consists of 17 residues. CDR3 amino acids: CASSLGGALAGAGELFF. Here the CDR3 DNA reads TGTGCCAGCAGCTTAGGAGGGGCACTAGCGGGAGCCGGGGAGCTGTTTTTT.

Many counts were recorded for this clonotype. This chain uses TRBV5-5 with TRBJ2-1; possibly TRBD2 for D (6 bases). V was pared by 1 base and J by 0 bases, with 11 bases between. CDR1 and CDR2 (germline): SGHKS, YYEKEE (reference sequence). This CDR3 has 16 residues. The chain's CDR3 is CASSLYGGSSYNEQFF. DNA of the CDR3: TGTGCCAGCAGCTTGTATGGGGGGAGCTCCTACAATGAGCAGTTCTTC.

This clonotype is a singleton in its sample. The J gene is TRBJ2-5, the V gene TRBV6-2 or TRBV6-3, with D hard to call. V was shortened by 6 bases and J by 2 bases, with 13 bases between the two germline ends. Germline assignment: CDR1 MNHEY and CDR2 SVGEGT. This CDR3 has 14 amino acids. This CDR3 reads CASRPMYSQETQYF. The CDR3 nucleotides are TGTGCCAGCAGGCCAATGTACAGTCAAGAGACCCAGTACTTC.

This clonotype was picked up a small number of times. The chain uses TRBV19 and TRBJ1-3; 10 bases match TRBD1. Germline V gene sequence: CDR1 LNHDA, CDR2 SQIVND (reference sequence). The CDR3 totals 19 residues. Losses at the gene ends were 3 bases for V and 2 bases for J; bases not matched to a gene: 13. The CDR3 here is CASSIGTGDIPSPGNTIYF. CDR3 in DNA: TGTGCCAGTAGTATTGGGACAGGGGACATACCATCCCCTGGAAACACCATATATTTT.

This clonotype was recorded at least ten times. The chain uses TRBV27 and TRBJ2-7; TRBD1 or TRBD2 may be the D gene (5 bases each). Germline CDR1 reads MNHEY; CDR2 reads SMNVEV (reference sequence). Between the trimmed V and J ends, which lost 7 bases and 2 bases, there was a span of 18 bases. The CDR3 runs 15 residues. The CDR3 DNA sequence: TGTGCCAGCACTCGGTCGGGGCGTTTCACCTACGAGCAGTACTTC. This sequence encodes CASTRSGRFTYEQYF.

This clonotype occurred many times. The V and J genes are TRBV12-3 or TRBV12-4 and TRBJ2-7; D assignment may be TRBD1 or TRBD2 (5 bases each). The germline V and J ends were trimmed by 4 bases and 5 bases, with 24 bases remaining between them. The CDR3 covers 17 residues. CDR3 region: CASSSRDGFEGRDEQYF. The CDR3 DNA reads TGTGCCAGCAGTTCCCGGGACGGATTCGAAGGTAGAGACGAGCAGTACTTC.